This is a list of T cell receptor beta chains from one sample in a study of CD8 T cells in Susac syndrome. TCRdb independently ran MiXCR on the immunoSEQ multiplex PCR reads; one entry per CDR3 protein. The profile covers under 95,000 distinct CDR3 sequences, with just under 95% appearing a single time and about 0.45% taken by the ten largest. Sequences were obtained from CD8+ T cells from PBMCs. These receptors all come from a human donor with Susac syndrome. CDR3s include the opening cysteine and the closing phenylalanine or tryptophan. The order of the fields is V gene, J gene, D gene, clone size, CDR3 DNA, CDR3 protein. The D gene is left open where the match is weak. A row's size may be missing; if present it is once, few, many or a size class.

>TRBV4-2|TRBJ1-1|.|.
TGTGCCAGCAGCCTAGGTAGTGGGGTCAGCACTGAAGCTTTCTTT
CASSLGSGVSTEAFF
>TRBV25-1|TRBJ1-1|.|.
TGTGCCAGCGGGCATGACACTGAAGCTTTCTTT
CASGHDTEAFF
>TRBV29-1|TRBJ2-1|.|once
TGCAGCGTTGACAGGGGCGACAATGAGCAGTTCTTC
CSVDRGDNEQFF
>TRBV30|TRBJ2-7|.|.
TGTGCCGTCTCCGGGACCTCTGAACAGTACTTC
CAVSGTSEQYF
>TRBV9|TRBJ1-4|.|.
TGTGCCAGCAGCGTAGGGGGTCATGAAAAACTGTTTTTT
CASSVGGHEKLFF
>TRBV5-8|TRBJ2-3|TRBD1|few
TGTGCCAGCAGCCCCGGGACAGGGGGCACAGATACGCAGTATTTT
CASSPGTGGTDTQYF
>TRBV9|TRBJ1-3|.|.
TGTGCCAGCAGTCCCGAGGCCGTGGGCACCATATATTTT
CASSPEAVGTIYF
>TRBV30|TRBJ1-1|.|.
TGTGCCTGGAGGGGGGACCGTGAAGCTTTCTTT
CAWRGDREAFF
>TRBV7-9|TRBJ2-7|TRBD2|.
TGTGCCAGCAGCTTAGACGCGGGAGATAGCTACGAGCAGTACTTC
CASSLDAGDSYEQYF
>TRBV2|TRBJ2-1|TRBD2|.
TGTGCCAGCCTTGGACTAGCGGGACCAAATGAGCAGTTCTTC
CASLGLAGPNEQFF
>TRBV27|TRBJ2-1|.|.
TGTGCCACCACGAAAGAGGGGCTCTACAATGAGCAGTTCTTC
CATTKEGLYNEQFF
>TRBV9|TRBJ2-2|.|.
TGTGCCAGCAGGTCCGGGACGGAGAACACCGGGGAGCTGTTTTTT
CASRSGTENTGELFF
>TRBV4-1|TRBJ2-1|.|.
TGCGCCAGCAGCCACGACTCGAGCTCCTACAATGAGCAGTTCTTC
CASSHDSSSYNEQFF
>TRBV21-1|TRBJ2-7|.|once
TGTGCCAGCAGCACCCGGGACAGACCGTACGAGCAGTACTTC
CASSTRDRPYEQYF
>TRBV14|TRBJ1-2|TRBD1|.
TGTGCCAGCAGCCAGGACAGGCACTACACCTTC
CASSQDRHYTF
>TRBV12-3/TRBV12-4|TRBJ1-1|.|.
TGTGCCAGCAGCTTACTATCGACAGGAGAAGGTGAAGCTTTCTTT
CASSLLSTGEGEAFF
>TRBV20-1|TRBJ2-5|TRBD1|.
TGCAGTGCTACACAGGGGCAAGAGACCCAGTACTTC
CSATQGQETQYF
>TRBV7-9|TRBJ2-7|TRBD2|once
TGTGCCAGCAGCTTACTCCCCCGGCGGGAGGGCCTCTACGAGCAGTACTTC
CASSLLPRREGLYEQYF
>TRBV6-5|TRBJ2-7|TRBD1|.
TGTGCCAGCACTTTTACAGGGGGGTCCTACGAGCAGTACTTC
CASTFTGGSYEQYF
>TRBV5-1|TRBJ1-2|TRBD1|.
TGCGCCAGCAGCCCGGGACAGAACAACTATGGCTACACCTTC
CASSPGQNNYGYTF
>TRBV7-9|TRBJ2-7|.|.
TGTGCCAGCAGCCCCGGGATCCCAACCATTGGCGAGCAGTACTTC
CASSPGIPTIGEQYF
>TRBV5-8|TRBJ1-5|.|.
TGTGCCAGTGGTGGCGGGGGCGAGAGCAATCAGCCCCAGCATTTT
CASGGGGESNQPQHF
>TRBV28|TRBJ2-7|TRBD1|.
TGTGCCAGCAGTTTCCTGGGACAGGAGGGCTACGAGCAGTACTTC
CASSFLGQEGYEQYF
>TRBV18|TRBJ2-3|TRBD2|.
TGTGCCAGCTCACCACGGGCTAGCGGGAGAACAGATACGCAGTATTTT
CASSPRASGRTDTQYF
>TRBV9|TRBJ2-3|TRBD2|.
TGTGCCAGCAGCTTATACGGGAGGGCGACAGATACGCAGTATTTT
CASSLYGRATDTQYF
>TRBV29-1|TRBJ2-2|.|.
TGCAGCGTGGACACCTCGAACACCGGGGAGCTGTTTTTT
CSVDTSNTGELFF
>TRBV6-5|TRBJ2-6|.|once
TGTGCCAGCAGTTACTCAGGAGGCTCTGGGGCCAACGTCCTGACTTTC
CASSYSGGSGANVLTF
>TRBV19|TRBJ2-5|TRBD2|.
TGTGCCAGTAGTAGCGGGAGTGAAGAGACCCAGTACTTC
CASSSGSEETQYF
>TRBV2|TRBJ2-2|TRBD2|.
TGTGCCAGCAGTTCTCCCGGGACTAGCGGGACCCGGAAATCGGGCACCGGGGAGCTGTTTTTT
CASSSPGTSGTRKSGTGELFF
>TRBV9|TRBJ2-2|TRBD2|.
TGTGCCAGCACGGGGGCGGGAGGAAACACCGGGGAGCTGTTTTTT
CASTGAGGNTGELFF
>TRBV7-2|TRBJ1-3|.|.
TGTGCCAGCAGCCACTTTGACGGTGGAAACACCATATATTTT
CASSHFDGGNTIYF
>TRBV7-8|TRBJ1-4|.|.
TGTGCCAGCAGCCCGGGGGTGGATGGGTTGGGGGAAAAACTGTTTTTT
CASSPGVDGLGEKLFF
>TRBV20-1|TRBJ2-7|.|.
TGCAGTGCCGGGGGAGGACCGACCTCCGAGCAGTACTTC
CSAGGGPTSEQYF
>TRBV6-4|TRBJ2-1|.|.
TGTGCCAGTTCCGCAGACTACATCGATGAGCAGTTCTTC
CASSADYIDEQFF
>TRBV5-1|TRBJ2-1|.|.
TGCGCCAGCAGCCCCAACGTCGACAGCTCCTACAATGAGCAGTTCTTC
CASSPNVDSSYNEQFF
>TRBV20-1|TRBJ1-2|.|.
TGCAGTGCTAGATACGCAGGGGCAAACTATGGCTACACCTTC
CSARYAGANYGYTF
>TRBV9|TRBJ2-1|.|.
TGTGCCAGCACCCCAGGGGAGAGCTCCTACAATGAGCAGTTCTTC
CASTPGESSYNEQFF
>TRBV6-2/TRBV6-3|TRBJ2-1|.|few
TGTGCCAGCAGTTACTCGACGCTCCAGGGGAATGAGCAGTTCTTC
CASSYSTLQGNEQFF
>TRBV19|TRBJ1-1|TRBD1|.
TGTGCCAGTAGTCCGACCGGGACAGGGGTATCTGAAGCTTTCTTT
CASSPTGTGVSEAFF
>TRBV30|TRBJ1-1|.|.
TGTGCCTGGAGTGTGGCGAGGGTCACTGAAGCTTTCTTT
CAWSVARVTEAFF
>TRBV29-1|TRBJ1-2|.|few
TGCAGCTCGTGGGGAGAGGACTATGGCTACACCTTC
CSSWGEDYGYTF
>TRBV5-5|TRBJ1-2|.|.
TGTGCCAGCGGAACGGTTAGCTATGGCTACACCTTC
CASGTVSYGYTF
>TRBV18|TRBJ2-1|.|.
TGTGCCAGCTCACCACCTGCCAGGGGATTTGGCAATGAGCAGTTCTTC
CASSPPARGFGNEQFF
>TRBV15|TRBJ2-2|TRBD2|.
TGTGCCACCAGCCCCAGACGTCTAGCGGGAGATTCCGGGGAGCTGTTTTTT
CATSPRRLAGDSGELFF
>TRBV5-1|TRBJ2-1|.|once
TGCGCCAGCAGCTCTATGGGAGTCTACAATGAGCAGTTCTTC
CASSSMGVYNEQFF
>TRBV29-1|TRBJ1-1|.|.
TGCAGCGTTGAAGGAACCCGGGACATTCACACTGAAGCTTTCTTT
CSVEGTRDIHTEAFF
>TRBV25-1|TRBJ1-1|.|.
TGTGCCAGCAGTGATCTTTCCCCGCCTGAAGCTTTCTTT
CASSDLSPPEAFF
>TRBV14|TRBJ2-7|.|.
TGTGCCAGCAGCCAAGATGGGGGACTCTACGAGCAGTACTTC
CASSQDGGLYEQYF